This T cell receptor (beta chain) stems from a study of shared clonotypes between healthy human individuals. Study-level information: Donors had three CD4 naive, three CD4 memory, two CD8 naive and one CD8 memory plate apiece.

This CDR3 contains 12 residues. From germline, CDR1 is SGHDT and CDR2 YYEEEE. V lost 2 bases to trimming and J lost 7 bases, with 9 bases between them. The method was immunoSEQ multiplex PCR; TCRdb's version includes in-frame clones alone and lacks a portion of them. The sample records 2 million to 3 million clones, around 90% being singletons. This TCR derives from a man aged 18-30 years in good health. The specimen sequenced was naive CD4+ T cells sorted from blood. Documented subset: CD45RA+ positively selected. The chain joins TRBV5-6 to TRBJ2-5; tentative D call: TRBD1 (6 bases). CDR3 nucleotides: TGTGCCAGCAGCTTCCAGGACAGGACCCAGTACTTC. Protein product: CASSFQDRTQYF.